This is a list of T cell receptor beta chains from one sample in a study of T cell changes during pregnancy in multiple sclerosis. Libraries were prepared by immunoSEQ multiplex PCR; TCRdb keeps only in-frame clonotypes and omits some of them. The table includes about 79,000 clones, over 80% detected once. Sequencing used CD4+ T cells from peripheral blood mononuclear cells, obtained in the second trimester of pregnancy. The receptors stem from a female donor with multiple sclerosis, enrolled in a pregnancy study. CDR3s include the opening cysteine and the closing phenylalanine or tryptophan. A D gene is named only where the DNA matches it firmly. A row's size may be missing; if present it is once, few, many or a size class.

j_call clone_size d_call v_call cdr3_aa cdr3_nt
TRBJ1-3 once NA TRBV19 CATLASSGNTIYF TGTGCGACTTTGGCGAGCTCTGGAAACACCATATATTTT
TRBJ2-3 NA TRBD2 TRBV2 CASSVERGGNTDTQYF TGTGCCAGCAGTGTAGAGCGGGGGGGCAACACAGATACGCAGTATTTT
TRBJ2-1 NA TRBD2 TRBV18 CASSPLAGIYNEQFF TGTGCCAGCTCACCGTTAGCGGGGATTTACAATGAGCAGTTCTTC
TRBJ2-2 NA TRBD2 TRBV4-3 CAKTGTSGSGELFF TGCGCCAAAACCGGGACTAGCGGGTCCGGGGAGCTGTTTTTT
TRBJ1-1 NA NA TRBV5-4 CASSSDKMTEAFF TGTGCCAGCAGCTCGGACAAAATGACTGAAGCTTTCTTT
TRBJ1-1 NA TRBD1 TRBV28 CASSSPDRESEAFF TGTGCCAGCAGTTCTCCCGACAGGGAATCTGAAGCTTTCTTT
TRBJ2-2 NA TRBD1 TRBV9 CASSVEGWGTANTGELFF TGTGCCAGCAGCGTAGAAGGGTGGGGGACAGCGAACACCGGGGAGCTGTTTTTT
TRBJ1-1 NA NA TRBV7-8 CASSSRGGTRTRGTEAFF TGTGCCAGCAGCTCCCGAGGAGGGACGAGGACCCGGGGCACTGAAGCTTTCTTT
TRBJ2-7 NA TRBD2 TRBV5-1 CASSFTAGGSYEQYF TGCGCCAGCAGCTTTACAGCGGGAGGTTCCTACGAGCAGTACTTC
TRBJ1-2 NA TRBD1 TRBV6-5 CASSYSVGGRYYGYTF TGTGCCAGCAGTTACTCCGTAGGGGGCCGATACTATGGCTACACCTTC
TRBJ2-2 NA TRBD2 TRBV28 CASQGGRATGELFF TGTGCCAGCCAAGGCGGGAGGGCCACCGGGGAGCTGTTTTTT
TRBJ2-3 NA TRBD1 TRBV9 CASSRDRGGDTQYF TGTGCCAGCAGCCGGGACAGGGGAGGAGATACGCAGTATTTT
TRBJ2-6 NA NA TRBV9 CASSVQMSGANVLTF TGTGCCAGCAGCGTTCAGATGTCCGGGGCCAACGTCCTGACTTTC
TRBJ2-7 NA TRBD1 TRBV5-1 CASSFYRDSPLSEQYF TGCGCCAGCAGCTTTTACCGGGACAGCCCCCTCTCCGAGCAGTACTTC
TRBJ2-2 few TRBD2 TRBV5-1 CASESSGRPGTGELFF TGCGCCAGCGAATCTAGCGGGAGGCCGGGCACCGGGGAGCTGTTTTTT
TRBJ1-1 NA TRBD1 TRBV5-6 CASSLVGQGDTEAFF TGTGCCAGCAGCTTGGTGGGACAGGGAGACACTGAAGCTTTCTTT
TRBJ2-5 NA TRBD2 TRBV4-2 CASSQETIAGGKETQYF TGTGCCAGCAGCCAAGAAACGATAGCGGGGGGCAAAGAGACCCAGTACTTC
TRBJ1-5 NA TRBD1 TRBV9 CASSEGDRDNQPQHF TGTGCCAGCAGCGAGGGGGACAGAGACAATCAGCCCCAGCATTTT
TRBJ1-4 NA NA TRBV28 CASSFPRGEKLFF TGTGCCAGCAGTTTTCCCCGGGGTGAAAAACTGTTTTTT
TRBJ1-2 NA NA TRBV29-1 CSVDPNYGYTF TGCAGCGTTGATCCAAACTATGGCTACACCTTC
TRBJ2-3 NA NA TRBV7-9 CASSSYQGLGKDTQYF TGTGCCAGCAGCTCATATCAGGGGTTAGGGAAGGATACGCAGTATTTT
TRBJ2-1 NA NA TRBV21-1 CASSKGWLAENNEQFF TGTGCCAGCAGCAAGGGTTGGCTAGCGGAGAACAATGAGCAGTTCTTC
TRBJ2-1 NA TRBD2 TRBV9 CASSVAGGEYNEQFF TGTGCCAGCAGCGTAGCGGGGGGGGAATACAATGAGCAGTTCTTC
TRBJ2-7 NA NA TRBV6-5 CASSPRRAMEGQYF TGTGCCAGCAGTCCCAGGAGGGCCATGGAGGGGCAGTACTTC
TRBJ1-6 once NA TRBV10-3 CAISESFGQGRNSPLHF TGTGCCATCAGTGAAAGTTTTGGGCAGGGGCGAAATTCACCCCTCCACTTT
TRBJ1-2 NA NA TRBV18 CASSGQPYGYTF TGTGCCAGCTCCGGACAACCGTATGGCTACACCTTC
TRBJ1-4 NA NA TRBV4-1 CASSQVVSLNEKLFF TGCGCCAGCAGCCAAGTTGTCTCCTTAAATGAAAAACTGTTTTTT
TRBJ1-6 NA TRBD1 TRBV5-1 CASSRGTGSSYNSPLHF TGCGCCAGCAGTAGGGGGACAGGGAGCTCCTATAATTCACCCCTCCACTTT
TRBJ1-2 NA NA TRBV20-1 CSAQGSGYTF TGCAGTGCGCAGGGCTCTGGCTACACCTTC
TRBJ2-5 NA TRBD2 TRBV28 CASSRLAGVLPGETQYF TGTGCCAGCAGTAGACTAGCGGGAGTCCTTCCCGGAGAGACCCAGTACTTC
TRBJ2-7 NA TRBD1 TRBV27 CASRKTGVFGEQYF TGTGCCAGCAGAAAGACAGGGGTCTTTGGGGAGCAGTACTTC
TRBJ2-2 NA NA TRBV27 CASRRGRATGELFF TGTGCCAGCCGTCGAGGCAGGGCAACCGGGGAGCTGTTTTTT
TRBJ2-7 few NA TRBV21-1 CASPGLRYYEQYF TGTGCCAGCCCCGGGTTGCGGTACTACGAGCAGTACTTC
TRBJ1-6 NA TRBD1 TRBV9 CASSATLGQGNPPLHF TGTGCCAGCAGTGCGACCCTGGGACAGGGAAATCCACCCCTCCACTTT
TRBJ2-7 NA TRBD1 TRBV6-1 CAVGQGTIYEQYF TGTGCCGTGGGACAGGGGACGATCTACGAGCAGTACTTC
TRBJ1-1 NA NA TRBV5-4 CASSLGYGNTEAFF TGTGCCAGCAGCTTGGGGTACGGGAACACTGAAGCTTTCTTT
TRBJ1-6 NA TRBD1 TRBV18 CASSLSGTAYNSPLHF TGTGCCAGCTCACTTTCCGGGACAGCCTATAATTCACCCCTCCACTTT
TRBJ2-5 NA TRBD2 TRBV10-1 CARAPIAGGETQYF TGCGCCAGAGCCCCTATAGCGGGTGGGGAGACCCAGTACTTC
TRBJ1-1 NA NA TRBV18 CASSPISRVVNTEAFF TGTGCCAGCTCCCCGATATCACGGGTAGTGAACACTGAAGCTTTCTTT
TRBJ1-1 NA TRBD1 TRBV5-4 CASSYGTVIMNTEAFF TGTGCCAGCAGCTACGGGACAGTCATCATGAACACTGAAGCTTTCTTT
TRBJ1-2 NA TRBD1 TRBV5-1 CASSLIGQGVDGYTF TGCGCCAGCAGCTTGATAGGACAGGGGGTCGATGGCTACACCTTC
TRBJ1-2 NA NA TRBV18 CASSENLDSNYGYTF TGTGCCAGCTCAGAAAACCTGGACAGCAACTATGGCTACACCTTC